This is a list of T cell receptor beta chains from one sample in a study of CD8 T cells in ankylosing spondylitis. From the 5' RACE reads, TCRdb called clonotypes with MiXCR, one entry per CDR3 protein. Here the sample spans about 220,000 distinct CDR3 sequences, 6% to 8% being singletons. The sample taken for sequencing was blood, either unsorted or a sorted T cell fraction (not recorded which). Receptors originate from a male donor with ankylosing spondylitis. Both conserved end residues are trimmed from each CDR3. Only some rows state a clone size, as once, few, many or a class for expanded clones.

J gene,clone size,V gene,CDR3 protein
TRBJ2-7,.,TRBV6-2/TRBV6-3,ASSYGRFYEQY
TRBJ1-2,.,TRBV7-9,ASSPGPGGTRRGYT
TRBJ2-3,few,TRBV11-2,ASSLERWGELTDTQY
TRBJ1-5,few,TRBV9,ASSAQGRHNQPQH
TRBJ1-1,.,TRBV25-1,ASSDRGSTEAF
TRBJ2-7,.,TRBV6-5,ASSSSREGYEQY
TRBJ1-1,many,TRBV12-3/TRBV12-4,ASSLGANTEAF
TRBJ1-1,few,TRBV7-3,ASSSSGGITEAF
TRBJ2-1,many,TRBV18,ASSPWTSGPTGEQF
TRBJ1-1,.,TRBV27,ASSPVGQGHTEAF
TRBJ2-7,many,TRBV19,ASSMTGTYEQY
TRBJ2-5,.,TRBV5-1,ASSWAGGSQETQY
TRBJ2-4,many,TRBV15,ATSRLDSPNIQY
TRBJ2-4,many,TRBV20-1,SASPQRVAKNIQY